The source of this T cell receptor (beta chain) is a study of Graves' ophthalmopathy and Graves' hyperthyroidism. Study findings and constraints: Forecasting of ophthalmopathy progression by the model achieved around 71% sensitivity and around 77% specificity. The blood repertoire also included most expanded thyroid clonotypes above 0.001 frequency.

Note on this clonotype: The antigen is unknown.

Amplification of TCR beta CDR3 regions used RNA transcripts. RT-PCR in the first round used HTBI primers; a second-round multiplex PCR followed. In TCRdb, the multiplex PCR reads were re-called with MiXCR into one record per CDR3 protein. The sample contains approximately 1.2 million distinct CDR3 sequences, 35% to 40% of which appear only once. Sample: peripheral blood or thyroid tissue (not recorded which). The sequence came from an adult man with Graves' hyperthyroidism.

CDR3 sequence (DNA): TGCAGTGCTAGAGGAGGGCAGCCGTTAGAAAAACTGTTTTTT. This codes for CSARGGQPLEKLFF. V usage is TRBV20-1 and J usage is TRBJ1-4; D unclear. The CDR3 is made up of 14 amino acids. The V end was cut by 1 base, the J end by 8 bases, with 14 bases between. The germline gives CDR1 DFQATT, CDR2 SNEGSKA (reference sequence).